This note documents a single T cell receptor (beta chain) sequence. Trimming pared 7 bases from V and 3 bases from J, leaving 16 bases between. Germline lookup yields CDR1 MDHEN and CDR2 SYDVKM. This CDR3 has 14 amino acids. This sample was taken from a study of CD8 T cells in Susac syndrome. Random hexamers primed reverse transcription of about 0.5 to 1 ug RNA. TCRdb called the immunoSEQ multiplex PCR reads again in MiXCR, with one record for every CDR3 protein. The table lists 170,000 or so distinct CDR3 sequences, approximately 94% of them singletons, with around 0.12% in the top ten. The material sequenced was CD4+ T cells from PBMCs. The J gene is TRBJ2-7, the V gene TRBV28; the D call may be TRBD1 or TRBD2 (5 bases each). This receptor was identified in a human donor with Susac syndrome. The CDR3 spells CASKVQGVNYEQYF. Written as DNA, the CDR3 is TGTGCCAGCAAGGTTCAGGGAGTCAACTACGAGCAGTACTTC.